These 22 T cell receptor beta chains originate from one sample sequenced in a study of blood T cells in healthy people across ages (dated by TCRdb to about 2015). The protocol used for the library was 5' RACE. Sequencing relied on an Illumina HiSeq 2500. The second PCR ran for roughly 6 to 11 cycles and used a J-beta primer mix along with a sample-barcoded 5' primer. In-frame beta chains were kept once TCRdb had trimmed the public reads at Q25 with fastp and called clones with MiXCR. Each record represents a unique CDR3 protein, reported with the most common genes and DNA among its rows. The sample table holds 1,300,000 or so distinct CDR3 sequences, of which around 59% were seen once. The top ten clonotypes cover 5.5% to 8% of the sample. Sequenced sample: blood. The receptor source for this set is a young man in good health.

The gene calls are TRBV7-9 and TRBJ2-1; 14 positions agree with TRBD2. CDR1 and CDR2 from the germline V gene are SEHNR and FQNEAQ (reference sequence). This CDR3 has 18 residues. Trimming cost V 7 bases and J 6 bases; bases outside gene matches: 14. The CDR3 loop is CASTQRGTSGGLINEQFF. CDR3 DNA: TGTGCCAGCACCCAGCGAGGGACTAGCGGGGGCCTAATCAATGAGCAGTTCTTC.

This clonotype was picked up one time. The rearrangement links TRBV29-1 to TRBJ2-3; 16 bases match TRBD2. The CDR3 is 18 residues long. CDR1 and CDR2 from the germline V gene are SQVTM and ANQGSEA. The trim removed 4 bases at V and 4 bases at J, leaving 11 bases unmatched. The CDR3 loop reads CSVVVGTSGGALADTQYF. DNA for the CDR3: TGCAGCGTTGTTGTGGGGACTAGCGGGGGGGCTTTGGCAGATACGCAGTATTTT.

The DNA of the CDR3 is TGTGCCACCAGCAGAGATCCGAGATACTCCTACGAGCAGTACTTC. As protein: CATSRDPRYSYEQYF. The V gene is TRBV15, the J gene TRBJ2-7, with D uncertain. Trimming shortened V by 0 bases and J by 0 bases, and 9 bases separated the two germline ends. Looked up from germline, CDR1 is LNHNV and CDR2 is YYDKDF (reference sequence). The length of the CDR3 is 15 residues. Full variable domain (outside the CDR3, taken from reference TRBV15 and TRBJ2-7): DAMVIQNPRYQVTQFGKPVTLSCSQTLNHNVMYWYQQKSSQAPKLLFHYYDKDFNNEADTPDNFQSRRPNTSFCFLDIRSPGLGDTAMYLCATSRDPRYSYEQYFGPGTRLTVT.

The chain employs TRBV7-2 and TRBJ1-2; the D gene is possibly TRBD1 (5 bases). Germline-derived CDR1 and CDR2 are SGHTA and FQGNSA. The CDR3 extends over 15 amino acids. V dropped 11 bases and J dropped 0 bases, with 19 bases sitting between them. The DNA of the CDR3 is TGTGCCTCCGGGGCCGGGACCTTAGCTAACTATGGCTACACCTTC. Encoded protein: CASGAGTLANYGYTF.

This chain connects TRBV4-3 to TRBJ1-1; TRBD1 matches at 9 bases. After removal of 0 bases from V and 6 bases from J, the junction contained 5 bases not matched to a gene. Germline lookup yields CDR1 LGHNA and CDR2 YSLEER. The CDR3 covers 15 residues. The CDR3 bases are TGCGCCAGCAGCCAAGATGGGGACAGGGTTGCTGAAGCTTTCTTT. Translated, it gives CASSQDGDRVAEAFF.

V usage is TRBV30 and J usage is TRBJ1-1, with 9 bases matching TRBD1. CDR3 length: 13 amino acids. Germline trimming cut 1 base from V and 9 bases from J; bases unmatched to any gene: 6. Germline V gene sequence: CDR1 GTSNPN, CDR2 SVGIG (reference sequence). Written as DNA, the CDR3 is TGTGCCTGGAGTGAGGGACAGGGTTTTAAAGCTTTCTTT. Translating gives CAWSEGQGFKAFF.

The CDR3, as DNA: TGTGCCAGCAGGCGAACTAGCGGGGGGGCAGGCGAGACCCAGTACTTC. Its translation is CASRRTSGGAGETQYF. V gene TRBV7-2 combines with J gene TRBJ2-5; 13 bases are shared with TRBD2. From germline, CDR1 is SGHTA and CDR2 FQGNSA. There are 16 residues in the CDR3. Trimming took 6 bases from V and 5 from J; bases not matched to a gene: 9.

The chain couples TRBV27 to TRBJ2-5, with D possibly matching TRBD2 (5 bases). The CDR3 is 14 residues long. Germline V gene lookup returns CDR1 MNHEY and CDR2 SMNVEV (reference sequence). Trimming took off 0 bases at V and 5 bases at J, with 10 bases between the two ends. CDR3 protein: CASSLSSVGETQYF. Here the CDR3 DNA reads TGTGCCAGCAGTTTATCTAGCGTGGGGGAGACCCAGTACTTC.

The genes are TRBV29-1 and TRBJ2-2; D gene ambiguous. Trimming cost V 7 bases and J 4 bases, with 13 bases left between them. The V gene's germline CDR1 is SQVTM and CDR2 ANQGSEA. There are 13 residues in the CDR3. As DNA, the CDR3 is TGCAGCGGTGGTGATGGATTCACCGGGGAGCTGTTTTTT. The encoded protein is CSGGDGFTGELFF.

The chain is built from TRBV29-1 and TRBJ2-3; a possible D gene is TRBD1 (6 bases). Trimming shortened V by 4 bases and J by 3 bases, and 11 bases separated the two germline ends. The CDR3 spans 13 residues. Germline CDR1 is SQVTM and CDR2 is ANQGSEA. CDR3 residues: CSVGRGFTDTQYF. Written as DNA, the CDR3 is TGCAGCGTTGGAAGGGGGTTTACAGATACGCAGTATTTT.

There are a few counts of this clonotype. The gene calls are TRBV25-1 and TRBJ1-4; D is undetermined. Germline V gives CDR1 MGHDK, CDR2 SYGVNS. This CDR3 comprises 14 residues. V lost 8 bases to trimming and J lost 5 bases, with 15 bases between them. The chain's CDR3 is CASGAPGLNEKLFF. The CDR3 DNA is TGTGCCAGCGGAGCCCCGGGCCTAAATGAAAAACTGTTTTTT.

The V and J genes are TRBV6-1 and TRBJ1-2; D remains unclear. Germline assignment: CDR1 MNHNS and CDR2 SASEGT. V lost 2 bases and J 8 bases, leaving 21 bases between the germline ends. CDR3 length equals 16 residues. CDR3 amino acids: CASSEPFYSSGSGYTF. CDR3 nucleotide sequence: TGTGCCAGCAGTGAACCATTTTACTCGAGCGGAAGCGGCTACACCTTC.

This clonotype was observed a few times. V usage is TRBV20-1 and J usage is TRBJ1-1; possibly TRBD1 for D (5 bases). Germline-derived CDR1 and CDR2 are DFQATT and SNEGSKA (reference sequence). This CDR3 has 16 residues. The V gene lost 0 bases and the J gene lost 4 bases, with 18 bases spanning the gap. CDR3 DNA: TGCAGTGCTAGAGACCCGCGACGGGGGGGAGGCACTGAAGCTTTCTTT. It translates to CSARDPRRGGGTEAFF.

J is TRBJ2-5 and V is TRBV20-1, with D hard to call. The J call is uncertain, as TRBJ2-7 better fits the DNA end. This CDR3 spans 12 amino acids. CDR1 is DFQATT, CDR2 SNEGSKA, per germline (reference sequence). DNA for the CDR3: TGCAGTGCTAGAGATATTGGGGACGAGCAGTACTTC. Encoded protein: CSARDIGDEQYF.

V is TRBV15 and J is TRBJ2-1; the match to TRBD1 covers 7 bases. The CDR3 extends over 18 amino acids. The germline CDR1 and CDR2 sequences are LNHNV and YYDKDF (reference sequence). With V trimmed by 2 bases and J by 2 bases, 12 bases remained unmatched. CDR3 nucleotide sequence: TGTGCCACCAGCAGACCCGATCAGGGGGATTATACCTACAATGAGCAGTTCTTC. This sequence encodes CATSRPDQGDYTYNEQFF.

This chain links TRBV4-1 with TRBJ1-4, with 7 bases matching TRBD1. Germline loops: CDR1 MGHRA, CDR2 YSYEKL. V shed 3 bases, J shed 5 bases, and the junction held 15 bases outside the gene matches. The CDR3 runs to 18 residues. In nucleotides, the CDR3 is TGCGCCAGCAGCCAGAGGACAGGCGGGCAAAGGGGAAATGAAAAACTGTTTTTT. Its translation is CASSQRTGGQRGNEKLFF.

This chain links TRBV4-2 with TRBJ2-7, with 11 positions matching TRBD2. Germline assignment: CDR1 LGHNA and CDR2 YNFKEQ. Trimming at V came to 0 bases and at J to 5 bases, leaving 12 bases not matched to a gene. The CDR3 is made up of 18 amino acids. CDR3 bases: TGTGCCAGCAGCCAAGATGGGGTGTTAGCGGGGGGGCCGGACGAGCAGTACTTC. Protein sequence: CASSQDGVLAGGPDEQYF.

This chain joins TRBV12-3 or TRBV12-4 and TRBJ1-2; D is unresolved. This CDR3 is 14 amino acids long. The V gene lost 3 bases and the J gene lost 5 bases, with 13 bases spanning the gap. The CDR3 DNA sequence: TGTGCCAGCAGTTTGACCGAGGGATTTTATGGCTACACCTTC. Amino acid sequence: CASSLTEGFYGYTF.

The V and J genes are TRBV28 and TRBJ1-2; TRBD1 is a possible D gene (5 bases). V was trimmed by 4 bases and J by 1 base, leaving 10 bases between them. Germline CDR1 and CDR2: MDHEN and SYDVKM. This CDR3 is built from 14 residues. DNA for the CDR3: TGTGCCAGCAGTTACCGACAGAGTAACTATGGCTACACCTTC. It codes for CASSYRQSNYGYTF.

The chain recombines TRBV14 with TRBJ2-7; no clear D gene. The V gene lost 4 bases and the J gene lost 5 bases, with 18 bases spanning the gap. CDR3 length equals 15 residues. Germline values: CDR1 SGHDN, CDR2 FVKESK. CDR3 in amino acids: CASSLRAWALHEQYF. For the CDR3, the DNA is TGTGCCAGCAGCCTCCGGGCGTGGGCCTTACACGAGCAGTACTTC. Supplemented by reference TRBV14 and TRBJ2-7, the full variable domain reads EAGVTQFPSHSVIEKGQTVTLRCDPISGHDNLYWYRRVMGKEIKFLLHFVKESKQDESGMPNNRFLAERTGGTYSTLKVQPAELEDSGVYFCASSLRAWALHEQYFGPGTRLTVT.

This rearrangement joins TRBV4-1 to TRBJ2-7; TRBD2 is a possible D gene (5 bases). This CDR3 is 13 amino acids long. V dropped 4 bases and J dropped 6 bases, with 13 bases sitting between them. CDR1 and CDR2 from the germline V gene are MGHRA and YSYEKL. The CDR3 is CASSPASGSEQYF. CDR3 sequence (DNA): TGCGCCAGCAGCCCCGCGAGCGGTAGCGAGCAGTACTTC.

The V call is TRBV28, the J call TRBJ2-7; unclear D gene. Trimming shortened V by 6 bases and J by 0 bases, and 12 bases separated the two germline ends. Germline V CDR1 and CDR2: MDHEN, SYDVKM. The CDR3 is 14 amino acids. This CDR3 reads CASSPPPSSYEQYF. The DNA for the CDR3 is TGTGCCAGCAGCCCCCCCCCTAGCTCCTACGAGCAGTACTTC.